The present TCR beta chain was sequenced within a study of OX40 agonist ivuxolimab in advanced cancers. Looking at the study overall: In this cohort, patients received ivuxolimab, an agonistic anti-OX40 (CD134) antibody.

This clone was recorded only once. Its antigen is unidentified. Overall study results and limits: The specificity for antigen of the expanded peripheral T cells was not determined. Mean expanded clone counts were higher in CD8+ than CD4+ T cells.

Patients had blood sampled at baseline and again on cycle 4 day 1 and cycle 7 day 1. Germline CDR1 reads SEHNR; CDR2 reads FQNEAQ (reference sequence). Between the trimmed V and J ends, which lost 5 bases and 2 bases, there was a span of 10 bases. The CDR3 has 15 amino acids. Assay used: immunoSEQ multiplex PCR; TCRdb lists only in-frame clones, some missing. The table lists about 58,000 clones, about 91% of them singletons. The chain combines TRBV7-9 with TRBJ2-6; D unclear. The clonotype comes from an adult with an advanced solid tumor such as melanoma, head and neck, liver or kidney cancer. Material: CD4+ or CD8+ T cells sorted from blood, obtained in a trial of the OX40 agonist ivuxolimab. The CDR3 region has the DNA TGTGCCAGCAGCGTAACAGAGGCTGGGGCCAACGTCCTGACTTTC. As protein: CASSVTEAGANVLTF.